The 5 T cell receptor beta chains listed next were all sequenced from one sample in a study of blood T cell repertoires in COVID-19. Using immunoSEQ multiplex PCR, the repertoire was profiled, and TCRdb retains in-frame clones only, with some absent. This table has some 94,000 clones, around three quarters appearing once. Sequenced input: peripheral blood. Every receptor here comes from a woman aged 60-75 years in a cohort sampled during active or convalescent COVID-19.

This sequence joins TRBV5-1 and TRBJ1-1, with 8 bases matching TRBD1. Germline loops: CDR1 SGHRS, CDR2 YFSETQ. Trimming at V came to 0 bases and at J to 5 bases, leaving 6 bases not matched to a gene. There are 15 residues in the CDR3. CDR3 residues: CASSLAAGGWTEAFF. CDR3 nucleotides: TGCGCCAGCAGCTTGGCGGCAGGGGGCTGGACTGAAGCTTTCTTT.

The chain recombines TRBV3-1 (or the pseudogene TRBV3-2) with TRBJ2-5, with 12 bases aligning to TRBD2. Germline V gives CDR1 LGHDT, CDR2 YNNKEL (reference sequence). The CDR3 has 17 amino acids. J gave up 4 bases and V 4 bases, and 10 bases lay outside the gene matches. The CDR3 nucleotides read TGTGCCAGCAGCCCTAGCGGGGGGGCATTTCGAGTAGAGACCCAGTACTTC. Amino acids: CASSPSGGAFRVETQYF.

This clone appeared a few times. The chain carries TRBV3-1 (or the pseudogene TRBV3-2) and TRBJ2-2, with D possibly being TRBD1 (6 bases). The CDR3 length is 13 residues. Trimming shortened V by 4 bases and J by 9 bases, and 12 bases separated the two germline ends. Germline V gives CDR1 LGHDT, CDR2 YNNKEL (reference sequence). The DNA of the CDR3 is TGTGCCAGCAGCCGTCAGGGGTTCTGGGAGCTGTTTTTT. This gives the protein CASSRQGFWELFF.

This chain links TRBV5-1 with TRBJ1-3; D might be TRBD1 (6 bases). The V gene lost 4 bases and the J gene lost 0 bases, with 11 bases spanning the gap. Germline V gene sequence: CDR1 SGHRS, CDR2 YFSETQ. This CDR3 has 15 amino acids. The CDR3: CASSPGQSSGNTIYF. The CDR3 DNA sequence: TGCGCCAGCAGCCCAGGACAGAGCTCTGGAAACACCATATATTTT.

The CDR3 DNA is TGTGCCATCAGTGAGCCGACAGGGGGGGGCGAAAAACTGTTTTTT. Its protein product is CAISEPTGGGEKLFF. The chain couples TRBV10-3 to TRBJ1-4, with 9 bases identical to TRBD1. Per the germline V gene, CDR1 is ENHRY and CDR2 is SYGVKD. Unmatched junction bases numbered 6, after V lost 2 bases and J lost 8 bases. The CDR3 is 15 residues long.